Below are 25 T cell receptor beta chains sequenced from a single sample in a study of blood T cell repertoires in COVID-19. Produced via immunoSEQ multiplex PCR; TCRdb's table is partial and in-frame only. The sample lists roughly 210,000 clones, approximately 90% seen once, with 1.5% to 2% in the top ten. The sequenced material came from peripheral blood. These receptors were obtained from an older man with acute or convalescent COVID-19.

The chain carries TRBV7-2 and TRBJ2-1, with 8 bases that match TRBD2. Germline assignment: CDR1 SGHTA and CDR2 FQGNSA. CDR3 size: 16 residues. V dropped 5 bases and J dropped 5; count of bases not matched to a gene: 11. CDR3 in DNA: TGTGCCAGCAGCAAGATGATCCGGGGGGGTCACAATGAGCAGTTCTTC. Translating it yields CASSKMIRGGHNEQFF.

The chain links TRBV5-5 to TRBJ2-7; possibly TRBD1 for D (5 bases). The CDR3 contains 13 residues. Looked up from germline, CDR1 is SGHKS and CDR2 is YYEKEE (reference sequence). V was shortened by 1 base and J by 6 bases, with 11 bases between the two germline ends. CDR3 residues: CASSLWQGSEQYF. For the CDR3, the DNA is TGTGCCAGCAGCTTGTGGCAGGGAAGCGAGCAGTACTTC.

The chain is built from TRBV5-4 and TRBJ1-2, with a possible D match to TRBD1 (5 bases). Per germline, CDR1 SGHNT and CDR2 YYREEE (reference sequence). The V gene lost 0 bases and the J gene lost 4 bases, with 10 bases spanning the gap. This CDR3 is built from 14 residues. The CDR3 DNA reads as TGTGCCAGCAGCTTGGTAACAGGTAGCTATGGCTACACCTTC. It yields the protein CASSLVTGSYGYTF.

The chain joins TRBV7-3 to TRBJ1-1, with TRBD1 as a possible D gene (6 bases). The CDR3 covers 14 residues. Germline V gene lookup returns CDR1 SGHTA and CDR2 FQGTGA. V was cut by 6 bases and J by 3 bases, with 14 bases left in between. The chain's CDR3 is CASRPAGGYTEAFF. The CDR3 coding sequence is TGTGCCAGCAGACCAGCGGGGGGCTACACTGAAGCTTTCTTT. The full variable domain, rest sourced from reference TRBV7-3 and TRBJ1-1, is GAGVSQTPSNKVTEKGKYVELRCDPISGHTALYWYRQSLGQGPEFLIYFQGTGAADDSGLPNDRFFAVRPEGSVSTLKIQRTERGDSAVYLCASRPAGGYTEAFFGQGTRLTVV.

The V and J genes are TRBV20-1 and TRBJ2-5, with 8 bases matching TRBD2. The V gene end was trimmed by 3 bases and the J gene end by 3 bases; junction bases not matched to a gene: 6. The CDR3 spans 14 residues. Germline CDR1 and CDR2: DFQATT and SNEGSKA (reference sequence). Here the CDR3 reads CSASPTSGKETQYF. In DNA form, the CDR3 reads TGCAGTGCTAGTCCTACTAGCGGCAAAGAGACCCAGTACTTC.

V is TRBV9 and J is TRBJ1-2, with D possibly TRBD1 on 6 matching bases. The CDR3 loop spans 14 amino acids. Germline V gene lookup returns CDR1 SGDLS and CDR2 YYNGEE. The V and J ends lost 0 bases and 2 bases respectively, with 8 bases between them. This CDR3 reads CASSVDQGNYGYTF. In nucleotides, the CDR3 is TGTGCCAGCAGCGTAGATCAGGGGAACTATGGCTACACCTTC.

This chain connects TRBV6-1 to TRBJ1-2, with D uncertain. In germline, CDR1 is MNHNS, CDR2 SASEGT. The CDR3 covers 14 residues. V was shortened by 2 bases and J by 4 bases, with 11 bases between the two germline ends. The chain's CDR3 is CASSERGQAYGYTF. The CDR3 nucleotides read TGTGCCAGCAGTGAAAGAGGGCAGGCCTATGGCTACACCTTC.

This chain links TRBV4-1 with TRBJ2-7; D call uncertain. The CDR3 runs 15 residues. V lost 5 bases and J lost 4, with 18 bases in between. Germline V gene sequence: CDR1 MGHRA, CDR2 YSYEKL. The CDR3 spells CASSISWKQNYEQYF. The CDR3 region has the DNA TGCGCCAGCAGCATTTCCTGGAAACAGAATTACGAGCAGTACTTC.

The chain combines TRBV2 with TRBJ2-1; TRBD2 matches at 10 bases. J was trimmed by 4 bases and V by 4 bases; bases with no gene match: 10. The V gene's germline CDR1 is SNHLY and CDR2 FYNNEI. CDR3 length equals 17 residues. The CDR3 nucleotides read TGTGCCAGCAGTGGTCTAGCGGGAGCGCTGACGTACAATGAGCAGTTCTTC. Translated, it gives CASSGLAGALTYNEQFF.

This clone appeared a few times. The chain has TRBV11-2 and TRBJ2-2; D is undetermined. CDR3 length: 13 amino acids. Looked up from germline, CDR1 is SGHAT and CDR2 is FQNNGV. The ends were cut back, 1 base at V and 7 bases at J, with 7 bases in the middle. CDR3 sequence reads: CASSLVPSGELFF. Written as DNA, the CDR3 is TGTGCCAGCAGCTTAGTCCCTAGCGGGGAGCTGTTTTTT.

This clone was seen more than once but under ten times. The chain carries TRBV5-6 and TRBJ1-3; 7 bases line up with TRBD1. The length of the CDR3 is 17 residues. Germline trimming cut 4 bases from V and 0 bases from J; bases unmatched to any gene: 10. Germline V CDR1 and CDR2: SGHDT, YYEEEE. The CDR3 protein is CASSLPPGTDSGNTIYF. In nucleotides, the CDR3 is TGTGCCAGCAGCCTACCCCCCGGGACAGACTCTGGAAACACCATATATTTT.

The V and J genes are TRBV7-8 and TRBJ2-5; TRBD2 agrees at 10 bases. CDR3 length equals 17 residues. Looked up from germline, CDR1 is SGHVS and CDR2 is FQNEAQ. V lost 5 bases, J lost 4 bases, and 13 bases stayed unmatched. CDR3 residues: CASSLHESSGRRETQYF. The CDR3 DNA follows: TGTGCCAGCAGCCTCCATGAGTCTAGCGGGAGACGAGAGACCCAGTACTTC.

This rearrangement joins TRBV7-9 to TRBJ1-3; weak D call: TRBD1 (5 bases). V dropped 5 bases and J dropped 0 bases, with 17 bases sitting between them. The CDR3 runs to 17 residues. Germline CDR1 SEHNR, CDR2 FQNEAQ (reference sequence). The CDR3 nucleotides read TGTGCCAGCAGCGACCTCGAGCGGGGACTCTCTGGAAACACCATATATTTT. Translation: CASSDLERGLSGNTIYF.

The sample holds one count of this clone. V is TRBV12-3 or TRBV12-4 and J is TRBJ1-1; TRBD1 agrees at 7 bases. J was trimmed by 0 bases and V by 6 bases; bases with no gene match: 1. CDR3 size: 13 residues. CDR3 sequence reads: CASSRGMNTEAFF. In DNA, the CDR3 is TGTGCCAGCAGCAGGGGGATGAACACTGAAGCTTTCTTT.

As for this clone: The same CDR3 is also encoded by other DNA sequences in this sample. The chain joins TRBV9 to TRBJ2-1; 9 nucleotides line up with TRBD2. The germline gives CDR1 SGDLS, CDR2 YYNGEE. This CDR3 is built from 16 residues. Unmatched junction bases numbered 10, after V lost 2 bases and J lost 7 bases. This CDR3 is CASSVTLAGVNNEQFF. CDR3 DNA: TGTGCCAGCAGCGTGACTTTAGCGGGAGTAAATAATGAGCAGTTCTTC.

The V call is TRBV10-3, the J call TRBJ1-2; D is ambiguous. Germline V gene lookup returns CDR1 ENHRY and CDR2 SYGVKD. The CDR3 spans 13 residues. V was shortened by 6 bases and J by 8 bases, with 16 bases between the two germline ends. The CDR3 coding sequence is TGTGCCATCAGGCCCGCGGCCGAGTGGGGCTACACCTTC. It codes for CAIRPAAEWGYTF.

The chain carries TRBV6-5 and TRBJ2-6; D is perhaps TRBD1 (5 bases). CDR1 MNHEY and CDR2 SVGAGI come from the germline V gene. The V gene lost 7 bases and the J gene lost 4 bases, with 14 bases spanning the gap. The CDR3 runs to 15 residues. CDR3 coding DNA: TGTGCCAGCATGTTTAGGGGATCCGGGGCCAACGTCCTGACTTTC. Translating it yields CASMFRGSGANVLTF.

The CDR3 is CASSRTGMNTEAFF. CDR3 sequence (DNA): TGTGCCAGCAGCCGAACAGGGATGAACACTGAAGCTTTCTTT. This chain joins TRBV7-9 and TRBJ1-1; TRBD1 might be the D (6 bases). Germline CDR1 SEHNR, CDR2 FQNEAQ (reference sequence). This CDR3 comprises 14 residues. The V gene lost 5 bases and the J gene lost 0 bases, with 10 bases spanning the gap.

The chain carries TRBV7-3 and TRBJ2-3; tentative D call: TRBD1 (5 bases). V lost 5 bases and J lost 2, with 14 bases in between. In germline, CDR1 is SGHTA, CDR2 FQGTGA. This CDR3 region has 15 residues. In nucleotides, the CDR3 is TGTGCCAGCAGCCCTTCCGACAGACTCACAGATACGCAGTATTTT. It specifies CASSPSDRLTDTQYF.

The chain has TRBV19 and TRBJ2-7, with TRBD1 matching over 8 bases. This CDR3 comprises 15 residues. CDR1 and CDR2 (germline): LNHDA, SQIVND (reference sequence). J gave up 5 bases and V 4 bases, and 10 bases lay outside the gene matches. CDR3 coding DNA: TGTGCCAGTAGTAGGGGACAGGCCCTCCTAGACGAGCAGTACTTC. Residues: CASSRGQALLDEQYF.

The CDR3, as DNA: TGTGCCTGGGGTACAGGGGTACAACAGTTCTTC. It specifies CAWGTGVQQFF. The chain recombines TRBV30 with TRBJ2-1; 7 nucleotides agree with TRBD1. CDR1 is GTSNPN and CDR2 is SVGIG in the germline V gene (reference sequence). There are 11 residues in the CDR3. The trim removed 5 bases at V and 13 bases at J, leaving 8 bases unmatched.

This clone was observed a few times. The chain carries TRBV7-8 and TRBJ1-4, with 8 bases aligning to TRBD1. The germline gives CDR1 SGHVS, CDR2 FQNEAQ. V lost 1 base and J lost 11; bases outside the gene matches: 6. The CDR3 is 14 amino acids. In DNA, the CDR3 is TGTGCCAGCAGCTTAGGGACAGGGTGGGGGAAACTGTTTTTT. This encodes CASSLGTGWGKLFF.

V gene TRBV6-5 combines with J gene TRBJ2-3; D perhaps matches TRBD1 (5 bases). V was cut by 4 bases and J by 2 bases, with 16 bases left in between. This CDR3 spans 16 amino acids. Germline V gives CDR1 MNHEY, CDR2 SVGAGI. CDR3 DNA sequence: TGTGCCAGCAGTTCGCGCTACCCGACAGTCACAGATACGCAGTATTTT. Protein: CASSSRYPTVTDTQYF.

The V call is TRBV6-2 or TRBV6-3, the J call TRBJ2-1; 7 bases line up with TRBD2. V shed 3 bases, J shed 0 bases, and the junction held 8 bases outside the gene matches. The germline V gene encodes CDR1 MNHEY and CDR2 SVGEGT. CDR3 length: 17 residues. CDR3: CASSYTPLAYSYNEQFF. The CDR3 bases are TGTGCCAGCAGTTATACACCACTAGCGTACTCCTACAATGAGCAGTTCTTC.

The genes are TRBV7-6 and TRBJ2-2; 7 bases fit TRBD2. The CDR3 extends over 18 amino acids. CDR1 is SGHVS, CDR2 FNYEAQ, per germline. The J segment lost 0 bases and the V segment lost 4 bases, leaving 11 bases of the junction unmatched. CDR3 residues: CASSSSTIRGANTGELFF. CDR3 DNA: TGTGCCAGCAGCTCCAGCACTATACGGGGGGCGAACACCGGGGAGCTGTTTTTT.